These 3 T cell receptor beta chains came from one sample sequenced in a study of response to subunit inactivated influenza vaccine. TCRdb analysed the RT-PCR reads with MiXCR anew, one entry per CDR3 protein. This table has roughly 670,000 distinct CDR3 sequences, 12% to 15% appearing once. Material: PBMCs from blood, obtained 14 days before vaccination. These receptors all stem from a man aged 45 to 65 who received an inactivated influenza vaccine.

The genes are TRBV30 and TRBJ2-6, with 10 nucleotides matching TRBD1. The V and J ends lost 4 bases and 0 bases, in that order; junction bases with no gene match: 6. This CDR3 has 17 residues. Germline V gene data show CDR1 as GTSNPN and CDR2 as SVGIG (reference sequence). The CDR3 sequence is CAWKRQGAISGANVLTF. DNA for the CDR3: TGTGCCTGGAAAAGACAGGGGGCGATCTCTGGGGCCAACGTCCTGACTTTC. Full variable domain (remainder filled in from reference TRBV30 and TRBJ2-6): SQTIHQWPATLVQPVGSPLSLECTVEGTSNPNLYWYRQAAGRGLQLLFYSVGIGQISSEVPQNLSASRPQDRQFILSSKKLLLSDSGFYLCAWKRQGAISGANVLTFGAGSRLTVL.

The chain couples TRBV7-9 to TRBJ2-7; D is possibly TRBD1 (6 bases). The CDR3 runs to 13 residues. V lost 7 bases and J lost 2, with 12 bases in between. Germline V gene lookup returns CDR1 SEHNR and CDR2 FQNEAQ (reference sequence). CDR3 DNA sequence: TGTGCCAGCATGTTAGGGGGAACCTACGAGCAGTACTTC. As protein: CASMLGGTYEQYF.

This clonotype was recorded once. The CDR3 bases are TGTGCCAGCAGCTTATCGGGGGCTCCAGATACGCAGTATTTT. Residues: CASSLSGAPDTQYF. The chain employs TRBV7-2 and TRBJ2-3; D possibly uses TRBD1 or TRBD2 (6 bases each). Germline loops: CDR1 SGHTA, CDR2 FQGNSA. Trimming took 2 bases from V and 4 from J, leaving 10 bases between them. The CDR3 extends over 14 amino acids.